The rows below give T cell receptor beta chains drawn from one sample of a study of blood T cell repertoires in COVID-19. Data came from immunoSEQ multiplex PCR; TCRdb stores just in-frame clones and leaves some out. The profile shows around 100,000 clones, 80% to 95% of them singletons. The sample consisted of peripheral blood. Receptor source: a man aged 18 to 29 with acute or convalescent COVID-19. CDR3s include the opening cysteine and the closing phenylalanine or tryptophan. The D gene is left open where the match is weak. Expanded clones are given a class, and other clones once, few, many or no size at all.

14	TRBV6-6	-	-	TRBJ1-5	CASTNRTAYQPQHF	TGTGCCAGCACTAACAGGACAGCCTATCAGCCCCAGCATTTT
14	TRBV6-5	-	TRBD1	TRBJ1-6	CASTQYRGRSPLHF	TGTGCCAGCACCCAATACAGGGGCCGCTCACCCCTCCACTTT
13	TRBV11-2	-	-	TRBJ2-7	CASSLVGDYEQYF	TGTGCCAGCAGCTTAGTGGGAGACTACGAGCAGTACTTC
15	TRBV27	-	-	TRBJ1-2	CASSSRTEGVFGYTF	TGTGCCAGCAGTTCCCGGACAGAGGGGGTCTTTGGCTACACCTTC
14	TRBV2	-	TRBD2	TRBJ2-3	CASPLAGEGDTQYF	TGTGCCAGCCCTCTAGCGGGGGAAGGAGATACGCAGTATTTT
13	TRBV12-3/TRBV12-4	-	TRBD1	TRBJ1-1	CASSRQGYTEAFF	TGTGCCAGCAGCAGACAGGGGTACACTGAAGCTTTCTTT
13	TRBV2	-	-	TRBJ1-2	CASSPGVIYGYTF	TGTGCCAGCAGCCCGGGTGTCATCTATGGCTACACCTTC
17	TRBV3-1/TRBV3-2	-	-	TRBJ2-1	CASSQIGGGILGNEQFF	TGTGCCAGCAGCCAGATAGGGGGGGGAATTTTGGGAAATGAGCAGTTCTTC
15	TRBV5-4	-	TRBD1	TRBJ1-2	CASSVRQGDVLGYTF	TGTGCCAGCAGCGTTAGACAGGGGGACGTTTTAGGCTACACCTTC
13	TRBV12-5	-	-	TRBJ1-1	CSSGTGRGTEAFF	TGCTCTTCGGGCACAGGCCGGGGGACTGAAGCTTTCTTT
14	TRBV5-6	-	-	TRBJ2-1	CASSSRARYNEQFF	TGTGCCAGCAGCTCGAGGGCACGCTACAATGAGCAGTTCTTC
16	TRBV30	once	-	TRBJ2-2	CAWSGSSGALTGELFF	TGTGCCTGGAGTGGCTCGTCGGGAGCCCTCACCGGGGAGCTGTTTTTT
13	TRBV6-5	-	-	TRBJ2-7	CASSWTDGYEQYF	TGTGCCAGCAGCTGGACAGATGGCTACGAGCAGTACTTC
13	TRBV6-1	-	-	TRBJ1-1	CASSELGRLRAFF	TGTGCCAGCAGTGAACTTGGCCGACTCCGAGCTTTCTTT
13	TRBV6-1	-	TRBD1	TRBJ1-2	CASSDGQAYGYTF	TGTGCCAGCAGTGATGGACAGGCCTATGGCTACACCTTC
17	TRBV5-5	-	TRBD1	TRBJ1-6	CASSLNWNRGQGSPLHF	TGTGCCAGCAGCTTAAACTGGAACAGGGGGCAGGGGTCACCCCTCCACTTT
16	TRBV7-9	-	-	TRBJ1-3	CASSPRGGAAGNTIYF	TGTGCCAGCAGTCCCCGGGGGGGGGCGGCTGGAAACACCATATATTTT
13	TRBV5-1	once	-	TRBJ1-1	CASSLGGIAEAFF	TGCGCCAGCAGCTTGGGAGGAATCGCTGAAGCTTTCTTT
13	TRBV5-4	-	-	TRBJ1-2	CASSLGSDYGYTF	TGTGCCAGCAGCTTGGGGTCAGACTATGGCTACACCTTC
15	TRBV24-1	-	TRBD1	TRBJ2-5	CATSDGQGMQETQYF	TGTGCCACCAGTGATGGACAGGGGATGCAAGAGACCCAGTACTTC